This paragraph reports one T cell receptor beta chain. The antigen remains undetermined. This entry belongs to a study of T-cell memory formation after mild COVID-19. V dropped 9 bases and J dropped 3 bases, with 11 bases sitting between them. Germline-derived CDR1 and CDR2 are KGHDR and SFDVKD. The CDR3 is 13 residues long. 5'RACE primed at constant segments yielded TCR alpha and TCR beta cDNA libraries bearing sample barcodes and UMIs. TCRdb re-derived calls from the 5' RACE reads in MiXCR, one entry per CDR3 protein. The table has about 290,000 distinct CDR3 sequences, 15% to 20% seen once. Study-level findings and limits: Clones shrinking between day 15 and 85 showed a balanced CD4/CD8 split, and those that grew later tilted toward CD4+. Mainly CM and EM harbored the contracting CD4+ clones; mainly EMRA harbored the CD8+ ones.

The TCR sequence derives from a man aged 18 to 29 who had mild COVID-19 (a few samples of this study predate the infection). Cell type and time point are not known. This chain uses TRBV24-1 with TRBJ1-5; D possibly corresponds to TRBD1 (5 bases). The material sequenced was PBMCs or a T cell subset sorted from them (not recorded which). CDR3 DNA: TGTGCCACCTCGGGGCCCAACAATCAGCCCCAGCATTTT. This translates into CATSGPNNQPQHF.